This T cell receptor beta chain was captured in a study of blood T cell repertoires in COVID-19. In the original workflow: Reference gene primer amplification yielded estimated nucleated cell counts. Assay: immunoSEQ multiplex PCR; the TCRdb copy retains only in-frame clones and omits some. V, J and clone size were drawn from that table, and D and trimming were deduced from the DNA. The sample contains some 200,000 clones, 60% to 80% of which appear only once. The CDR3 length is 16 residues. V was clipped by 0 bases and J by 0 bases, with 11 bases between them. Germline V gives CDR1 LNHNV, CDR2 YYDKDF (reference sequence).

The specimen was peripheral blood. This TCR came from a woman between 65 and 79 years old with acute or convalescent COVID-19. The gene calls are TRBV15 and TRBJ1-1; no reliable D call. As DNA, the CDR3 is TGTGCCACCAGCAGAGAAAAGACATACCTGAACACTGAAGCTTTCTTT. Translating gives CATSREKTYLNTEAFF. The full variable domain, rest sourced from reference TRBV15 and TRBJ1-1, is DAMVIQNPRYQVTQFGKPVTLSCSQTLNHNVMYWYQQKSSQAPKLLFHYYDKDFNNEADTPDNFQSRRPNTSFCFLDIRSPGLGDTAMYLCATSREKTYLNTEAFFGQGTRLTVV.